A selection of T cell receptor beta chains follows, all from one sample in a study of T cell changes during pregnancy in multiple sclerosis. The method was immunoSEQ multiplex PCR; TCRdb's version includes in-frame clones alone and lacks a portion of them. The sample lists tens of thousands of clones, 90% to 95% occurring once. Specimen: CD8+ T cells from peripheral blood mononuclear cells, collected before pregnancy. These receptors were obtained from a female donor with multiple sclerosis, enrolled in a pregnancy study. CDR3s include the opening cysteine and the closing phenylalanine or tryptophan. A D gene is named only where the DNA matches it firmly. Clone size is shown for a subset of rows, as once, few, many or a class of expanded clone.

TRBV7-9,TRBD1,NA,TRBJ2-2,TGTGCCAGCAGCGCGGGACAGGGTTACGGCGGGGAGCTGTTTTTT,CASSAGQGYGGELFF
TRBV13,TRBD1,NA,TRBJ1-2,TGTGCCAGCAGCTTAGACTCCCCCCGCGACAGGGAGGATGGCTACACCTTC,CASSLDSPRDREDGYTF
TRBV30,NA,NA,TRBJ2-2,TGTGCCTGGGGGGTGTCTAGCTCTTATTACGGCGGGGAGCTGTTTTTT,CAWGVSSSYYGGELFF
TRBV6-5,TRBD1,NA,TRBJ2-3,TGTGCCAGCAGTTACTCGGACAGGGCCAGTACGCAGTATTTT,CASSYSDRASTQYF
TRBV28,NA,NA,TRBJ2-7,TGTGCCAGCAGTTCTGACGCGGCCTCCTACGAGCAGTACTTC,CASSSDAASYEQYF
TRBV27,NA,NA,TRBJ2-2,TGTGCCAGCAGTTTATCAACCGGGACCGGGGAGCTGTTTTTT,CASSLSTGTGELFF
TRBV5-4,NA,NA,TRBJ2-7,TGTGCCAGCAGCCGAACAGGGTTGGACTACGAGCAGTACTTC,CASSRTGLDYEQYF
TRBV7-8,TRBD1,NA,TRBJ2-6,TGTGCCAGCAGCTTGACAGGGGCCTCCTCTGGGGCCAACGTCCTGACTTTC,CASSLTGASSGANVLTF
TRBV19,TRBD1,once,TRBJ2-2,TGTGCCAGTAGTATATATTTACAGGGGACCGGGGAGCTGTTTTTT,CASSIYLQGTGELFF
TRBV9,TRBD1,NA,TRBJ2-5,TGTGCCAGCAGCGCACTGGACAGGGTCCAAGAGACCCAGTACTTC,CASSALDRVQETQYF
TRBV27,NA,NA,TRBJ1-1,TGTGCCAGCAGCCCTAGCGGTAGAAGTATTTTCTTT,CASSPSGRSIFF
TRBV7-9,TRBD1,NA,TRBJ2-7,TGTGCCAGCAGCACTCCGTCTGGACAGGGGGGTTACGAGCAGTACTTC,CASSTPSGQGGYEQYF
TRBV2,NA,NA,TRBJ2-7,TGTGCCAGCAGTTTCAGGGGCAGGGCGAACGACGAGCAGTACTTC,CASSFRGRANDEQYF
TRBV5-4,NA,NA,TRBJ2-1,TGTGCCAGCAGCTTGGAGGCAGGTTTGAATGAGCAGTTCTTC,CASSLEAGLNEQFF
TRBV10-3,TRBD1,NA,TRBJ2-7,TGTGCCATCAGTGAGTCGTCATACAGGGGGTACGAGCAGTACTTC,CAISESSYRGYEQYF
TRBV6-1,TRBD1,NA,TRBJ1-5,TGTGCCAGCACCCTAGGACAGGGGGCTAGACAGCCCCAGCATTTT,CASTLGQGARQPQHF
TRBV28,TRBD1,once,TRBJ2-3,TGTGCCACAACCGACGGACAGGGCACAGATACGCAGTATTTT,CATTDGQGTDTQYF
TRBV9,NA,NA,TRBJ1-2,TGTGCCAGCAGCGGGCGGGTTTTCTATGGCTACACCTTC,CASSGRVFYGYTF
TRBV10-3,NA,NA,TRBJ2-5,TGTGCCATCAGTGACCTGGGGCAGGGAATAGAGACCCAGTACTTC,CAISDLGQGIETQYF
TRBV11-2,NA,NA,TRBJ2-7,TGTGCCAGCAGCTTATTTGACACCTACGAGCAGTACTTC,CASSLFDTYEQYF
TRBV5-6,NA,NA,TRBJ1-2,TGTGCCAGCAGCCTGGTCGGGGGGCTAACGGGCTACACCTTC,CASSLVGGLTGYTF
TRBV13,NA,NA,TRBJ2-3,TGTGCCAGCAGCTCAGCGGGACAAGGTTCCACAGATACGCAGTATTTT,CASSSAGQGSTDTQYF
TRBV27,NA,NA,TRBJ2-7,TGTGCCACCATACATATCTCCGAGCAGTACTTC,CATIHISEQYF
TRBV9,NA,NA,TRBJ2-3,TGTGCCAGCGGCGAGAGCGTGCAATTCACAGATACGCAGTATTTT,CASGESVQFTDTQYF
TRBV7-6,NA,NA,TRBJ2-2,TGTGCCAGCAGCTTAGTTTCGGGAGAGGACACCGGGGAGCTGTTTTTT,CASSLVSGEDTGELFF
TRBV6-6,TRBD1,NA,TRBJ2-7,TGTGCCAGCGGACAGGGGAGCTCCTACGAGCAGTACTTC,CASGQGSSYEQYF
TRBV28,NA,NA,TRBJ1-2,TGTGCCAGCATCAGTCATATGAACTATGGCTACACCTTC,CASISHMNYGYTF
TRBV4-1,TRBD1,NA,TRBJ2-7,TGCGCCAGCAGCTCGCTAGGGACAGGGGAGAACGAGCAGTACTTC,CASSSLGTGENEQYF
TRBV19,TRBD2,NA,TRBJ2-7,TGTGCCAGTAGTCTAGCGGGAGCTTACTACGAGCAGTACTTC,CASSLAGAYYEQYF
TRBV7-9,TRBD2,NA,TRBJ2-7,TGTGCCAGCAGCTTAGGCACTAGCGGGAACGAGCAGTACTTC,CASSLGTSGNEQYF
TRBV4-3,TRBD2,NA,TRBJ2-1,TGCGCCAGCAGCCCCCGACTAGCAGGAAGTCGAAATGAGCAGTTCTTC,CASSPRLAGSRNEQFF
TRBV9,NA,NA,TRBJ2-2,TGTGCCAGCAGCTATGACACCGGGGAGCTGTTTTTT,CASSYDTGELFF
TRBV27,TRBD1,NA,TRBJ2-7,TGTGCCAGCAGTTTAGGGACAGACTACGAGCAGTACTTC,CASSLGTDYEQYF
TRBV27,NA,NA,TRBJ2-7,TGTGCCAGCAGTCTCCGGGGGAGTCCGTCCTACGAGCAGTACTTC,CASSLRGSPSYEQYF
TRBV27,TRBD2,once,TRBJ2-7,TGTGCCAGCCAAAGCGGGAGGGCCCCGTACGAGCAGTACTTC,CASQSGRAPYEQYF
TRBV27,NA,NA,TRBJ1-4,TGTGCCAGCAGCATAGGACTGTACAATGAAAAACTGTTTTTT,CASSIGLYNEKLFF
TRBV9,TRBD1,large,TRBJ2-7,TGTGCCAGCAGCCCATCAATCAAGACAGGGGCCTACGAGCAGTACTTC,CASSPSIKTGAYEQYF
TRBV13,TRBD1,NA,TRBJ2-4,TGTGCCAGCAGCACCCGGGACAGGGGGCTCGTGGCCAAAAACATTCAGTACTTC,CASSTRDRGLVAKNIQYF
TRBV27,NA,once,TRBJ2-7,TGTGCCAGCAGTTTCCCGGGGTACGAGCAGTACTTC,CASSFPGYEQYF
TRBV5-1,NA,NA,TRBJ2-3,TGCGCCAGCAGCTTGCCGCAGAATGCAGATACGCAGTATTTT,CASSLPQNADTQYF
TRBV19,NA,NA,TRBJ1-1,TGTGCCAGTAGTGCCTCAGGGTTTAGGGTGAACACTGAAGCTTTCTTT,CASSASGFRVNTEAFF
TRBV9,TRBD2,NA,TRBJ2-2,TGTGCCAGCAGCCCTCGGACTAGCGGACCGACCGGGGAGCTGTTTTTT,CASSPRTSGPTGELFF
TRBV6-1,TRBD1,medium-sized,TRBJ1-1,TGTGCCAGCAGTGCCGGGACAGGGGGCACTGAAGCTTTCTTT,CASSAGTGGTEAFF
TRBV27,NA,NA,TRBJ1-5,TGTGCCAGCAAATTTTGGGGAGGGGATCAGCCCCAGCATTTT,CASKFWGGDQPQHF
TRBV29-1,NA,NA,TRBJ2-4,TGCAGCGTCCTGGGGGGAGCCAAAAACATTCAGTACTTC,CSVLGGAKNIQYF
TRBV19,NA,few,TRBJ1-5,TGTGCCAGTAGTCAGGGCGGCAATCAGCCCCAGCATTTT,CASSQGGNQPQHF
TRBV4-1,NA,NA,TRBJ2-5,TGCGCCAGCAGCCAAAGACTAGGCCAAGAGACCCAGTACTTC,CASSQRLGQETQYF